This T cell receptor beta chain stems from a study of blood T cell repertoires in COVID-19. About the study: Sites across the United States, Italy and Spain contributed samples from acute and convalescent COVID-19. PBMCs, B-cell-depleted T cells, or T cells were the source of the cDNA or gDNA that made up the material.

The V gene end was trimmed by 5 bases and the J gene end by 4 bases; junction bases not matched to a gene: 8. The germline V gene has CDR1 SGHTS and CDR2 YDEGEE. The CDR3 is 14 residues long. Per the original data handling: Counts of nucleated cells, estimated from reference gene primer amplification, were obtained. The repertoire was sequenced with immunoSEQ multiplex PCR; TCRdb's copy has only in-frame clones and lacks some. V, J and clone size derive from that table, while D and trimming were established from the DNA sequence. The table lists 50,000 to 65,000 clones, approximately 86% of them singletons.

Sequences were obtained from peripheral blood. This sequence was found in a man between 65 and 85 years old with acute or convalescent COVID-19. V gene TRBV5-8 combines with J gene TRBJ2-7; 8 bases agree with TRBD2. The DNA for the CDR3 is TGTGCCAGCAGGGTCCGGGGGGGCCTATACGAGCAGTACTTC. It is translated as CASRVRGGLYEQYF.